Described below is a single T cell receptor beta chain sequence and its context. No antigen is known for it. The source of the sample is a study of a mutant IDH1 vaccine in newly diagnosed glioma. At the level of the study: Vaccines were begun 4-6 weeks after radiotherapy alone, or with temozolomide cycles. At week 47 came visit V13, while visit V12 had come at week 35.

Only in-frame clones appear in the TCRdb table, and some are missing; sequencing was by immunoSEQ multiplex PCR. In the table there are fewer than 45,000 clones, 81% of which are singletons. Time point noted: week 35, safety follow-up. All doses held 300 ug of mutant IDH1 20-mer peptide, with topical imiquimod. Patients carried new grade 3 or 4 IDH1-mutant astrocytomas lacking nuclear ATRX. V was pared by 2 bases and J by 8 bases, with 6 bases between. Germline V gene lookup returns CDR1 LNHNV and CDR2 YYDKDF (reference sequence). This CDR3 has 12 residues. Study conclusions and caveats: Shifts in the top peripheral T cell clonotypes seemed unrelated to pseudoprogression.

Here the sequenced sample was PBMCs, taken from a glioma patient whose treatment included an IDH1 peptide vaccine. This TCR was recovered from a woman in her thirties or forties with glioma. Some clones in this sample may be carry-over from other donors' samples. The chain employs TRBV15 and TRBJ2-2, with D possibly matching TRBD1 (5 bases). The CDR3 reads CATSRRGGELFF. CDR3 coding DNA: TGTGCCACCAGCAGAAGGGGAGGGGAGCTGTTTTTT.